This entry lists 21 T cell receptor beta chains sequenced from one sample in a study of OX40 agonist ivuxolimab in advanced cancers. The protocol was immunoSEQ multiplex PCR, while the TCRdb copy is restricted to in-frame clones and leaves out a portion. Counted here are approximately 62,000 clones, more than 85% occurring once; the ten biggest clones make up around 15%. Sequencing used CD4+ or CD8+ T cells sorted from blood, obtained in a trial of the OX40 agonist ivuxolimab. All receptors come from an adult with an advanced solid tumor such as melanoma, head and neck, liver or kidney cancer.

This sequence joins TRBV7-2 and TRBJ2-1; D is unresolved. Germline lookup yields CDR1 SGHTA and CDR2 FQGNSA. Trimming removed 2 bases from V and 4 bases from J, with 9 bases in between. This CDR3 has 14 residues. The CDR3 reads CASSLSASYNEQFF. Here the CDR3 DNA reads TGTGCCAGCAGCTTATCTGCCAGTTACAATGAGCAGTTCTTC. The full variable domain, in which reference TRBV7-2 and TRBJ2-1 provide the parts outside the CDR3, is GAGVSQSPSNKVTEKGKDVELRCDPISGHTALYWYRQSLGQGLEFLIYFQGNSAPDKSGLPSDRFSAERTGGSVSTLTIQRTQQEDSAVYLCASSLSASYNEQFFGPGTRLTVL.

This chain links TRBV10-1 with TRBJ2-1; D might be TRBD2 (6 bases). The CDR3 is 15 amino acids. Germline V CDR1 and CDR2: WNHNN, SYGVQD (reference sequence). The V and J ends lost 7 bases and 7 bases respectively, with 20 bases between them. In DNA, the CDR3 is TGCGCCAGCACCGGAGGGGCCGACAGACTTAATGAGCAGTTCTTC. Encoded protein: CASTGGADRLNEQFF.

J is TRBJ1-1 and V is TRBV7-9; 7 nucleotides match TRBD1. J lost 0 bases, V lost 6 bases, and 10 bases had no gene match. The germline gives CDR1 SEHNR, CDR2 FQNEAQ (reference sequence). This CDR3 comprises 16 residues. CDR3 in amino acids: CASSFPLRGLNTEAFF. The CDR3 DNA reads TGTGCCAGCAGTTTCCCCCTAAGGGGGCTGAACACTGAAGCTTTCTTT.

V usage is TRBV13 and J usage is TRBJ2-7, with 10 nucleotides matching TRBD1. CDR3 length equals 14 residues. Trimming removed 5 bases from V and 3 bases from J; junction bases left unmatched: 4. CDR1 and CDR2 from the germline V gene are PRHDT and FYEKMQ (reference sequence). CDR3 nucleotides: TGTGCCAGCAGCCGAGGACAGGGGGGCTACGAGCAGTACTTC. Its translation: CASSRGQGGYEQYF.

This clone was counted a single time. The chain uses TRBV7-9 and TRBJ1-2, with unresolved D. The germline CDR1 and CDR2 sequences are SEHNR and FQNEAQ (reference sequence). CDR3 length: 14 amino acids. V shed 6 bases and J shed 0 bases, with 11 bases lying between them. In DNA, the CDR3 is TGTGCCAGCAGTCCATGGGAGTCTAACTATGGCTACACCTTC. It codes for CASSPWESNYGYTF.

The genes are TRBV9 and TRBJ2-3; D is uncertain. Germline lookup yields CDR1 SGDLS and CDR2 YYNGEE. Trimming cost V 4 bases and J 0 bases, with 15 bases left between them. The CDR3 has 16 residues. The CDR3 protein is CASSSPPTTSTDTQYF. CDR3 bases: TGTGCCAGCAGCTCCCCCCCGACCACTAGCACAGATACGCAGTATTTT.

The V call is TRBV4-3, the J call TRBJ2-5, with TRBD1 identical over 8 bases. Matching the DNA end better, TRBJ2-7 makes the J call doubtful. The CDR3 consists of 14 residues. Germline V lookup: CDR1 LGHNA, CDR2 YSLEER. The CDR3 nucleotides read TGCGCCAGCAGCCAAGAAAGACAGGGGTACGAGCAGTACTTC. Its translation: CASSQERQGYEQYF.

The rearrangement joins TRBV7-8 to TRBJ2-6; perhaps TRBD1 as D (6 bases). The germline V gene has CDR1 SGHVS and CDR2 FQNEAQ. Trimming took off 5 bases at V and 1 base at J, with 9 bases between the two ends. The CDR3 extends over 15 amino acids. The CDR3 loop is CASSVQGSGANVLTF. CDR3 DNA sequence: TGTGCCAGCAGCGTACAGGGATCTGGGGCCAACGTCCTGACTTTC. Full variable domain (missing parts from reference TRBV7-8 and TRBJ2-6): GAGVSQSPRYKVAKRGQDVALRCDPISGHVSLFWYQQALGQGPEFLTYFQNEAQLDKSGLPSDRFFAERPEGSVSTLKIQRTQQEDSAVYLCASSVQGSGANVLTFGAGSRLTVL.

This rearrangement joins TRBV19 to TRBJ2-1; 9 bases are shared with TRBD2. CDR1 is LNHDA and CDR2 is SQIVND in the germline V gene (reference sequence). This CDR3 spans 14 amino acids. V shed 5 bases and J 7 bases; nucleotides not matched to a gene: 6. Here the CDR3 DNA reads TGTGCCAGTAGTTCTTCTAGCGGGAAGAATGAGCAGTTCTTC. Translating gives CASSSSSGKNEQFF.

The rearrangement links TRBV4-1 to TRBJ2-7; possible D gene TRBD1, 5 bases. The CDR3 runs 14 residues. CDR1 MGHRA and CDR2 YSYEKL come from the germline V gene. Trimming took off 0 bases at V and 6 bases at J, with 12 bases between the two ends. The CDR3 protein is CASSQEGARLEQYF. The CDR3 DNA reads as TGCGCCAGCAGCCAAGAAGGGGCAAGGCTCGAGCAGTACTTC.

The chain employs TRBV27 and TRBJ1-6; 8 bases are a match to TRBD1. The trim removed 6 bases at V and 8 bases at J, leaving 6 bases unmatched. The CDR3 has 14 amino acids. Germline V lookup: CDR1 MNHEY, CDR2 SMNVEV (reference sequence). The CDR3 region is CASSQRQGYSPLHF. Written as DNA, the CDR3 is TGTGCCAGCAGCCAAAGACAGGGGTATTCACCCCTCCACTTT.

This clone was detected only once. This chain uses TRBV18 with TRBJ2-4, with 9 nucleotides matching TRBD1. Germline assignment: CDR1 KGHSH and CDR2 LQKENI. This CDR3 is built from 14 residues. V gave up 3 bases and J gave up 8 bases; unmatched junction bases: 5. The CDR3 here is CASSPADRGDIQYF. The CDR3, as DNA: TGTGCCAGCTCACCTGCGGACAGGGGAGACATTCAGTACTTC.

The CDR3 bases are TGTGCCAGCAGCTTAGACAGGGTAGTGTCTGGGGCCAACGTCCTGACTTTC. As protein: CASSLDRVVSGANVLTF. The chain recombines TRBV7-2 with TRBJ2-6; TRBD1 might be the D (6 bases). Trimming took 1 base from V and 1 from J, leaving 11 bases between them. Germline V CDR1 and CDR2: SGHTA, FQGNSA. The CDR3 spans 17 residues.

The chain joins TRBV9 to TRBJ1-1; D gene ambiguous. Trimming removed 0 bases at V and 1 base at J, with 10 bases between. CDR1 and CDR2 from the germline V gene are SGDLS and YYNGEE. This CDR3 spans 15 amino acids. CDR3 DNA sequence: TGTGCCAGCAGCGTAGGCGCAATCTGGAACACTGAAGCTTTCTTT. As protein: CASSVGAIWNTEAFF.

This clone was seen a few times. This chain uses TRBV5-1 with TRBJ2-7, with 8 nucleotides matching TRBD1. V lost 3 bases to trimming and J lost 3 bases; unmatched junction nucleotides: 2. The CDR3 consists of 13 residues. Germline CDR1 SGHRS, CDR2 YFSETQ. This CDR3 is CASSWDRLYEQYF. As DNA, the CDR3 is TGCGCCAGCAGCTGGGACAGGCTCTACGAGCAGTACTTC.

CDR3 in DNA: TGCGCCAGCAGCTCCAGTGAGGGCTCCTACGAGCAGTACTTC. Translated: CASSSSEGSYEQYF. The J gene is TRBJ2-7, the V gene TRBV5-1; D perhaps matches TRBD2 (5 bases). The V and J ends lost 3 bases and 0 bases respectively, with 10 bases between them. CDR3 length equals 14 residues. Per germline, CDR1 SGHRS and CDR2 YFSETQ.

The gene calls are TRBV13 and TRBJ1-2; D remains ambiguous. Germline CDR1 is PRHDT and CDR2 is FYEKMQ (reference sequence). The CDR3 consists of 14 residues. The V gene lost 4 bases and the J gene lost 1 base, with 10 bases spanning the gap. The CDR3 DNA reads TGTGCCAGCAGCTCCTCGGAAGATAACTATGGCTACACCTTC. Translation gives CASSSSEDNYGYTF.

The chain combines TRBV5-1 with TRBJ2-7; 7 nucleotides align to TRBD2. The CDR3 totals 16 residues. V shed 0 bases and J 2 bases; nucleotides not matched to a gene: 8. The germline V gene has CDR1 SGHRS and CDR2 YFSETQ. CDR3 sequence: CASSLEGEGGTYEQYF. CDR3 DNA sequence: TGCGCCAGCAGCTTGGAAGGGGAGGGCGGGACCTACGAGCAGTACTTC.

CDR3 in amino acids: CASSWTSSLAAYNEQFF. Here the CDR3 DNA reads TGTGCCAGCAGCTGGACCTCTTCACTAGCAGCATACAATGAGCAGTTCTTC. The chain combines TRBV11-3 with TRBJ2-1, with TRBD2 as a possible D gene (6 bases). This CDR3 is built from 17 residues. Trimming removed 4 bases at V and 4 bases at J, with 20 bases between. Per the germline V gene, CDR1 is SGHNT and CDR2 is YENEEA.

In this sample, this clone turned up a few times. The genes are TRBV4-1 and TRBJ2-5; 9 nucleotides line up with TRBD1. This CDR3 is built from 15 residues. The germline gives CDR1 MGHRA, CDR2 YSYEKL. The J segment lost 0 bases and the V segment lost 5 bases, leaving 4 bases of the junction unmatched. The CDR3 sequence: CASSIRDRDQETQYF. Here the CDR3 DNA reads TGCGCCAGCAGCATCCGGGACAGGGACCAAGAGACCCAGTACTTC.

The chain uses TRBV2 and TRBJ1-5; D is ambiguous. V lost 6 bases and J lost 0, with 6 bases in between. The germline V gene encodes CDR1 SNHLY and CDR2 FYNNEI. This CDR3 has 13 amino acids. The CDR3 nucleotides are TGTGCCAGCAGGGACGGTAGCAATCAGCCCCAGCATTTT. Its protein is CASRDGSNQPQHF.